The 15 T cell receptor beta chains in this list originate from one sample, sequenced in a study of cytomegalovirus exposure and HLA in healthy donors. The primer mix had 60 Vbeta and 13 Jbeta primers. Data came from immunoSEQ multiplex PCR; TCRdb stores just in-frame clones and leaves some out. The table shows over 150,000 clones, with roughly 70% occurring only once. The specimen was PBMCs. These TCRs come from a male donor in good health and CMV-seronegative.

This clone has only one observation. The rearrangement links TRBV25-1 to TRBJ2-3, with D possibly matching TRBD2 (5 bases). V lost 4 bases and J lost 1, with 15 bases in between. Germline lookup yields CDR1 MGHDK and CDR2 SYGVNS. The CDR3 covers 16 residues. DNA of the CDR3: TGTGCCAGCAGTGCCTCTAAGGGAGCCGGCACAGATACGCAGTATTTT. Translated: CASSASKGAGTDTQYF.

This chain links TRBV30 with TRBJ1-2; no clear D gene. Germline V lookup: CDR1 GTSNPN, CDR2 SVGIG (reference sequence). The CDR3 is made up of 12 amino acids. With 5 bases removed from V and 4 bases from J, the gap between germline ends came to 11 bases. The CDR3 DNA sequence: TGTGCCTGGCGACGAGGGATCTATGGCTACACCTTC. Amino acid sequence: CAWRRGIYGYTF.

The chain recombines TRBV4-1 with TRBJ1-2; 8 positions agree with TRBD1. Trimming took 0 bases from V and 3 from J; bases not matched to a gene: 6. The CDR3 sequence is 16 residues long. Germline V gene sequence: CDR1 MGHRA, CDR2 YSYEKL. CDR3 amino acids: CASSQDPQGAYYGYTF. The CDR3 nucleotides read TGCGCCAGCAGCCAAGACCCCCAGGGGGCCTACTATGGCTACACCTTC.

This clone has more than one count but fewer than ten. The chain employs TRBV6-6 and TRBJ1-2; 9 bases match TRBD1. Germline values: CDR1 MNHNY, CDR2 SVGAGI (reference sequence). The J segment lost 4 bases and the V segment lost 6 bases, leaving 3 bases of the junction unmatched. This CDR3 has 13 residues. The CDR3 protein is CASSQDRGYGYTF. Here the CDR3 DNA reads TGTGCCAGCAGCCAGGACAGGGGCTATGGCTACACCTTC.

The rearrangement links TRBV9 to TRBJ2-5; D may be TRBD2 (5 bases). The CDR3 contains 14 residues. Looked up from germline, CDR1 is SGDLS and CDR2 is YYNGEE. V was shortened by 0 bases and J by 5 bases, with 11 bases between the two germline ends. CDR3 residues: CASSVGGEWETQYF. The CDR3 nucleotides read TGTGCCAGCAGCGTAGGTGGGGAGTGGGAGACCCAGTACTTC.

Comments on this clone: At the DNA level, this CDR3 is encoded by other sequences in the same sample as well. The chain is built from TRBV30 and TRBJ1-5, with D perhaps TRBD1 (5 bases). This CDR3 is 13 amino acids long. Trimming took off 4 bases at V and 6 bases at J, with 13 bases between the two ends. CDR1 and CDR2 (germline): GTSNPN, SVGIG (reference sequence). Here the CDR3 reads CAWTRGGGQPQHF. DNA of the CDR3: TGTGCCTGGACGAGGGGAGGAGGTCAGCCCCAGCATTTT.

This chain connects TRBV4-2 to TRBJ2-2, with D possibly matching TRBD2 (5 bases). Germline CDR1 is LGHNA and CDR2 is YNFKEQ. Trimming left V 2 bases short and J 0 bases short, with 10 bases between. This CDR3 is 16 amino acids long. CDR3 DNA sequence: TGTGCCAGCAGCCAATCACGGGGATCGAACACCGGGGAGCTGTTTTTT. This encodes CASSQSRGSNTGELFF.

The chain carries TRBV28 and TRBJ2-2; 8 bases fit TRBD2. Germline values: CDR1 MDHEN, CDR2 SYDVKM. The V segment lost 6 bases and the J segment 1 base; nucleotides outside the gene matches: 13. CDR3 size: 18 residues. In nucleotides, the CDR3 is TGTGCCAGCAGCCAATCCCCCCTAGCGGGCATGAACACCGGGGAGCTGTTTTTT. As protein: CASSQSPLAGMNTGELFF.

The rearrangement uses TRBV2 and TRBJ1-1; 7 bases are shared with TRBD1. V lost 4 bases to trimming and J lost 1 base; unmatched junction nucleotides: 12. This CDR3 comprises 17 residues. Per the germline V gene, CDR1 is SNHLY and CDR2 is FYNNEI. CDR3: CASSGDSSWAWNTEAFF. CDR3 bases: TGTGCCAGCAGTGGGGACAGCTCGTGGGCATGGAACACTGAAGCTTTCTTT.

The chain uses TRBV6-5 and TRBJ2-1, with a weak D call TRBD2 (7 bases). Per germline, CDR1 MNHEY and CDR2 SVGAGI. CDR3 length equals 15 residues. Trimming cost V 2 bases and J 2 bases, with 10 bases left between them. The CDR3 nucleotides are TGTGCCAGCAGTTACGGGGGGGCTACCTACAATGAGCAGTTCTTC. Its protein product is CASSYGGATYNEQFF.

V is TRBV14 and J is TRBJ2-5; no clear D. This CDR3 has 13 residues. CDR1 is SGHDN, CDR2 FVKESK, per germline. V was cut by 4 bases and J by 4 bases, with 10 bases left in between. As DNA, the CDR3 is TGTGCCAGCAGCCCTCGGGTCCGAGAGACCCAGTACTTC. It translates to CASSPRVRETQYF.

This clone was recorded once. The rearrangement links TRBV30 to TRBJ2-1, with 10 positions matching TRBD2. Looked up from germline, CDR1 is GTSNPN and CDR2 is SVGIG (reference sequence). The J segment lost 10 bases and the V segment lost 3 bases, leaving 6 bases of the junction unmatched. The CDR3 is 13 residues long. CDR3 amino acids: CAWSSGGAGEQFF. In DNA, the CDR3 is TGTGCCTGGAGCAGCGGGGGGGCCGGCGAGCAGTTCTTC.

The genes are TRBV10-3 and TRBJ1-2; tentatively, D is TRBD1 (6 bases). CDR1 is ENHRY, CDR2 SYGVKD, per germline. Trimming cost V 2 bases and J 4 bases, with 14 bases left between them. The CDR3 is 15 residues long. The CDR3 region is CAISERDIKSYGYTF. The DNA for the CDR3 is TGTGCCATCAGTGAGCGGGACATCAAGTCCTATGGCTACACCTTC.

This clone has a handful of counts. V is TRBV6-5 and J is TRBJ1-5, with D tentatively TRBD1 (5 bases). CDR3 length: 14 amino acids. Germline V gene sequence: CDR1 MNHEY, CDR2 SVGAGI. The V end lost 2 bases, the J end lost 11 bases, and 16 bases lay between the germline ends. The CDR3 DNA is TGTGCCAGCAGTTACAAGGCAGGGAGGGAAACCCAGCATTTT. Amino acid sequence: CASSYKAGRETQHF.

This clone was counted only a few times. V is TRBV27 and J is TRBJ2-3, with D unresolved. Germline loops: CDR1 MNHEY, CDR2 SMNVEV (reference sequence). CDR3 length equals 13 residues. Trimming removed 3 bases from V and 4 bases from J, with 8 bases in between. The CDR3: CASSFLYADTQYF. The CDR3, as DNA: TGTGCCAGCAGTTTCCTATACGCAGATACGCAGTATTTT.